Below are 9 T cell receptor beta chains sequenced from a single sample in a study of T cell repertoires in cytomegalovirus infection. MiXCR, run by TCRdb on the reads, gives a single entry per CDR3 protein. The sample has almost 90,000 distinct CDR3 sequences, approximately 32% seen once; the top ten hold less than 75%. Their recognized antigens are unknown. This specimen consisted of CD8+ T cells from cultured PBMCs, obtained from culture after CMV antigen stimulation. The receptor source for this set is a human donor in good health (CMV status not recorded). Some clones in this sample may be carry-over from other donors' samples.

This clonotype was detected ten times or more. The V and J genes are TRBV12-3 or TRBV12-4 and TRBJ2-5, with TRBD2 matching 7 bases. The CDR3 loop spans 11 amino acids. V was clipped by 5 bases and J by 7 bases; unmatched bases: 1. CDR3 coding DNA: TGTGCCAGCAGTGGGGGGGGGACCCAGTACTTC. Translating it yields CASSGGGTQYF.

V and J are TRBV28 and TRBJ2-7; 13 bases are a match to TRBD2. V gave up 11 bases and J gave up 3 bases; unmatched junction bases: 13. In germline, CDR1 is MDHEN, CDR2 SYDVKM. This CDR3 comprises 16 residues. This chain's CDR3 is CASRGGTSGDYYEQYF. The CDR3 DNA reads as TGTGCCTCGAGAGGCGGGACTAGCGGGGACTACTACGAGCAGTACTTC.

The CDR3 reads CASSQARGENTEAFF. CDR3 in DNA: TGCGCCAGCAGCCAAGCCAGGGGAGAGAACACTGAAGCTTTCTTT. V usage is TRBV4-1 and J usage is TRBJ1-1; possible D gene TRBD1, 6 bases. Per germline, CDR1 MGHRA and CDR2 YSYEKL. V was shortened by 1 base and J by 1 base, with 10 bases between the two germline ends. The CDR3 consists of 15 residues.

The V call is TRBV7-4, the J call TRBJ1-6; TRBD1 might be the D (5 bases). The CDR3 length is 19 residues. Trimming took off 0 bases at V and 8 bases at J, with 23 bases between the two ends. The V gene's germline CDR1 is SGHVT and CDR2 SQSDAQ. Written as DNA, the CDR3 is TGTGCCAGCAGCTTAGCACGCGACTTAGAGACAGTAGGAGATTCACCCCTCCACTTT. Its translation: CASSLARDLETVGDSPLHF.

The J gene is TRBJ1-3, the V gene TRBV9; D is uncertain. This CDR3 region has 15 residues. CDR1 and CDR2 from the germline V gene are SGDLS and YYNGEE. V lost 1 base and J lost 3, with 11 bases in between. The CDR3 here is CASSVFGDDGNTIYF. DNA of the CDR3: TGTGCCAGCAGCGTATTCGGGGATGATGGAAACACCATATATTTT.

The chain links TRBV6-6 to TRBJ2-7, with 7 bases aligning to TRBD1. From germline, CDR1 is MNHNY and CDR2 SVGAGI (reference sequence). This CDR3 is 16 amino acids long. V was clipped by 5 bases and J by 5 bases; unmatched bases: 15. CDR3 in DNA: TGTGCCAGCAGTCCCTTGACCGGGACAGCCTGGGACGAGCAGTACTTC. It specifies CASSPLTGTAWDEQYF.

This clonotype was recorded once. The chain couples TRBV4-1 to TRBJ2-1, with D possibly TRBD2 on 5 matching bases. Germline V gene lookup returns CDR1 MGHRA and CDR2 YSYEKL. This CDR3 comprises 15 residues. The V and J ends lost 4 bases and 0 bases respectively, with 10 bases between them. CDR3 DNA: TGCGCCAGCAGCCCCGGACTTCTCTCCTACAATGAGCAGTTCTTC. This gives the protein CASSPGLLSYNEQFF.

This chain connects TRBV27 to TRBJ2-3, with D possibly matching TRBD2 (5 bases). CDR3 length equals 16 residues. V lost 4 bases, J lost 6 bases, and 20 bases lay in between. Germline V gives CDR1 MNHEY, CDR2 SMNVEV (reference sequence). CDR3 amino acids: CASSSYPTGLADTQYF. The CDR3 nucleotides are TGTGCCAGCAGTTCCTACCCCACTGGACTGGCGGATACGCAGTATTTT.

This chain uses TRBV7-2 with TRBJ2-7, with 8 bases lining up with TRBD1. Germline CDR1 is SGHTA and CDR2 is FQGNSA. V was pared by 4 bases and J by 0 bases, with 17 bases of the junction left unmatched. The length of the CDR3 is 19 residues. The CDR3 loop reads CASSSDPPTGDGPSYEQYF. For the CDR3, the DNA is TGTGCCAGCAGCTCCGACCCCCCGACAGGGGATGGGCCCTCCTACGAGCAGTACTTC.